The sequence of this TCR beta chain was determined in a study of human T cells and chemical hapten exposure. Overall study context: Patients, predominantly female, presented with alopecia areata, totalis or universalis.

TCRdb analysed the RACE reads with MiXCR anew, one entry per CDR3 protein. The data hold 84,000 or so distinct CDR3 sequences, with around 7.9% observed a single time. This clonotype was seen repeatedly, ten times or more. Sample time point: pre-sensitization, week 0. This sample's treatment: therapeutic diphenylcyclopropenone sensitization with weekly scalp DPC. The specimen comprised whole blood, sampled in connection with sensitization to the hapten diphenylcyclopropenone (DPC). This TCR was recovered from a man aged 35-49 years with alopecia areata. Some clones in this sample may be carry-over from other donors' samples.

The CDR3: CASSPTSTDTQYF. CDR3 sequence (DNA): TGCGCCAGCAGCCCCACTAGCACAGATACGCAGTATTTT. This chain joins TRBV4-3 and TRBJ2-3; D is uncertain. Per the germline V gene, CDR1 is LGHNA and CDR2 is YSLEER. This CDR3 spans 13 amino acids. Trimming took off 4 bases at V and 0 bases at J, with 5 bases between the two ends.